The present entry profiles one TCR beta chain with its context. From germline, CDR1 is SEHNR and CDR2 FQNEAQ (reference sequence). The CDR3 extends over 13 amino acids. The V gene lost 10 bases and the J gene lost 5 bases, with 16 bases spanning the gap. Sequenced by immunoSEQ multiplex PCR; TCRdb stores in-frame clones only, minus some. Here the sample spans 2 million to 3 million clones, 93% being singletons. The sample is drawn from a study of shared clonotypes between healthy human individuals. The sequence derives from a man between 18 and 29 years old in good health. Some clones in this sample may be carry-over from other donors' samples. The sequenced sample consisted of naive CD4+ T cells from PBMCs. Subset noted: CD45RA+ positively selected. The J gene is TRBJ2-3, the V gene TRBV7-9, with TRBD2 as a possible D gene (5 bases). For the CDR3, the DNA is TGTGCCATCCCAAATCCGCGGGTAGATACGCAGTATTTT. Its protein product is CAIPNPRVDTQYF.